These 19 T cell receptor beta chains were all obtained from the same sample, sequenced in a study of OX40 agonist ivuxolimab in advanced cancers. The method was immunoSEQ multiplex PCR; TCRdb's version includes in-frame clones alone and lacks a portion of them. The table shows 65,000 to 85,000 clones, with around 85% occurring only once. The material sequenced was CD4+ or CD8+ T cells sorted from blood, taken in a trial of the OX40 agonist ivuxolimab. Receptors originate from an adult with an advanced solid tumor such as melanoma, head and neck, liver or kidney cancer.

This clone was found once. The chain joins TRBV2 to TRBJ2-2; possibly TRBD1 for D (6 bases). The CDR3 totals 17 residues. Trimming cost V 5 bases and J 7 bases, with 23 bases left between them. Germline V gene lookup returns CDR1 SNHLY and CDR2 FYNNEI. CDR3 protein: CASSPSLTGGAGGELFF. The DNA for the CDR3 is TGTGCCAGCAGTCCATCTCTGACTGGGGGCGCGGGCGGGGAGCTGTTTTTT.

A note on this clone: At one end, the junction sequence differs from germline, possibly due to a read error. The chain recombines TRBV30 with TRBJ2-7, with 11 nucleotides matching TRBD2. CDR3 length: 12 amino acids. CDR1 and CDR2 (germline): GTSNPN, SVGIG (reference sequence). The DNA of the CDR3 is TGTGCCTGGAGTTCACTAGCGGGAGCCCTTAGCTTC. Amino acid sequence: CAWSSLAGALSF.

The chain recombines TRBV6-1 with TRBJ1-5; TRBD1 might be the D (5 bases). Germline CDR1 is MNHNS and CDR2 is SASEGT. V gave up 8 bases and J gave up 1 base, with 9 bases separating them. The CDR3 sequence is 13 residues long. The DNA of the CDR3 is TGTGCCAGCGGGACTCAAAGCAATCAGCCCCAGCATTTT. This codes for CASGTQSNQPQHF.

The V gene is TRBV7-9, the J gene TRBJ2-7; D remains unclear. The V gene's germline CDR1 is SEHNR and CDR2 FQNEAQ (reference sequence). V was cut by 3 bases and J by 3 bases, with 6 bases left in between. The CDR3 consists of 12 residues. The CDR3 DNA follows: TGTGCCAGCAGCTTTACCGACTACGAGCAGTACTTC. This gives the protein CASSFTDYEQYF.

CDR3 nucleotide sequence: TGTGCCAGCAGTTCCAACAGGGCTAATGAAAAACTGTTTTTT. Protein sequence: CASSSNRANEKLFF. The V and J genes are TRBV27 and TRBJ1-4, with D maybe TRBD1 (6 bases). Trimming pared 4 bases from V and 3 bases from J, leaving 9 bases between. Germline values: CDR1 MNHEY, CDR2 SMNVEV (reference sequence). CDR3 length: 14 amino acids.

The chain joins TRBV6-1 to TRBJ1-5; 8 nucleotides match TRBD1. Trimming at V came to 4 bases and at J to 2 bases, leaving 4 bases not matched to a gene. The CDR3 is 15 amino acids. CDR1 and CDR2 (germline): MNHNS, SASEGT. DNA for the CDR3: TGTGCCAGCAGTGTCACACAGGGGGGCAATCAGCCCCAGCATTTT. It translates to CASSVTQGGNQPQHF.

The chain employs TRBV7-8 and TRBJ1-1; D unresolved. Trimming took 6 bases from V and 1 from J, leaving 6 bases between them. The CDR3 spans 12 residues. Looked up from germline, CDR1 is SGHVS and CDR2 is FQNEAQ. Written as DNA, the CDR3 is TGTGCCAGCAGTGCATGGAACACTGAAGCTTTCTTT. Translation: CASSAWNTEAFF.

This clone was detected only once. The rearrangement joins TRBV2 to TRBJ2-7; unclear D gene. The CDR3 runs 14 residues. CDR1 is SNHLY, CDR2 FYNNEI, per germline. V shed 3 bases and J shed 2 bases, with 11 bases lying between them. The CDR3 region is CASSDWYRPYEQYF. The CDR3 nucleotides are TGTGCCAGCAGTGATTGGTACCGTCCCTACGAGCAGTACTTC. Based on the CDR3 plus reference TRBV2 and TRBJ2-7, the full variable domain is EPEVTQTPSHQVTQMGQEVILRCVPISNHLYFYWYRQILGQKVEFLVSFYNNEISEKSEIFDDQFSVERPDGSNFTLKIRSTKLEDSAMYFCASSDWYRPYEQYFGPGTRLTVT.

In this sample, this clone turned up a few times. The V call is TRBV9, the J call TRBJ1-1; D is unresolved. V lost 0 bases to trimming and J lost 1 base, with 10 bases between them. The CDR3 loop spans 15 amino acids. Germline lookup yields CDR1 SGDLS and CDR2 YYNGEE. CDR3 residues: CASSVVRRGNTEAFF. CDR3 coding DNA: TGTGCCAGCAGCGTAGTAAGAAGAGGGAACACTGAAGCTTTCTTT.

This clone was picked up one time. This chain uses TRBV5-5 with TRBJ2-5; TRBD1 aligns across 7 bases. Germline assignment: CDR1 SGHKS and CDR2 YYEKEE (reference sequence). The V and J ends lost 5 bases and 1 base, in that order; junction bases with no gene match: 5. The CDR3 contains 14 residues. The CDR3 region has the DNA TGTGCCAGCAGAATGACAGGGAGCCAAGAGACCCAGTACTTC. Protein: CASRMTGSQETQYF.

The chain links TRBV11-3 to TRBJ2-5; D perhaps matches TRBD2 (6 bases). The closer fit of TRBJ2-7 to the DNA end suggests the J call may be wrong. CDR1 and CDR2 (germline): SGHNT, YENEEA. This CDR3 is 13 amino acids long. The CDR3 DNA reads as TGTGCCAGCAGCCGGGGCGGGGAGTACGAGCAGTACTTC. It yields the protein CASSRGGEYEQYF.

The gene calls are TRBV2 and TRBJ2-5; a weak D match, TRBD2 (5 bases). Looked up from germline, CDR1 is SNHLY and CDR2 is FYNNEI. The CDR3 consists of 13 residues. Trimming removed 3 bases from V and 5 bases from J, with 10 bases in between. The CDR3 DNA reads as TGTGCCAGCAGTGAGGCCCGGAGGGAGACCCAGTACTTC. This codes for CASSEARRETQYF.

Worth noting for this clone: The same CDR3 can be traced to other DNA sequences in this sample. The CDR3 nucleotides are TGTGCCAGCAGCTTAGGGACAGGGTCCTACGAGCAGTACTTC. Translating gives CASSLGTGSYEQYF. This sequence joins TRBV7-6 and TRBJ2-7; 8 nucleotides align to TRBD1. The V segment lost 1 base and the J segment 1 base; nucleotides outside the gene matches: 0. Germline V gives CDR1 SGHVS, CDR2 FNYEAQ. The CDR3 has 14 residues.

The chain has TRBV11-3 and TRBJ2-2, with a possible D match to TRBD2 (6 bases). Trimming removed 5 bases from V and 4 bases from J, with 11 bases in between. The CDR3 runs to 14 residues. CDR1 SGHNT and CDR2 YENEEA come from the germline V gene. CDR3 region: CASSPRGGTGELFF. The CDR3 coding sequence is TGTGCCAGCAGCCCTAGGGGAGGCACCGGGGAGCTGTTTTTT. Using reference TRBV11-3 and TRBJ2-2 for the parts outside the CDR3, the full variable domain is EAGVVQSPRYKIIEKKQPVAFWCNPISGHNTLYWYLQNLGQGPELLIRYENEEAVDDSQLPKDRFSAERLKGVDSTLKIQPAELGDSAVYLCASSPRGGTGELFFGEGSRLTVL.

The chain carries TRBV4-3 and TRBJ1-1; 7 nucleotides align to TRBD1. The length of the CDR3 is 13 residues. The V gene end was trimmed by 0 bases and the J gene end by 12 bases; junction bases not matched to a gene: 7. Per the germline V gene, CDR1 is LGHNA and CDR2 is YSLEER. The CDR3 region has the DNA TGCGCCAGCAGCCAAGAACAGACAGGGTCCCCTTTCTTT. Protein: CASSQEQTGSPFF.

The chain recombines TRBV7-9 with TRBJ2-3; weak D call: TRBD2 (7 bases). Germline-derived CDR1 and CDR2 are SEHNR and FQNEAQ (reference sequence). This CDR3 is 13 amino acids long. The V gene lost 5 bases and the J gene lost 8 bases, with 14 bases spanning the gap. The DNA for the CDR3 is TGTGCCAGCAGCATCCGGGGGGCGGCTACGCAGTATTTT. Amino acids: CASSIRGAATQYF.

This rearrangement joins TRBV30 to TRBJ2-5; no clear D gene. Between the trimmed V and J ends, which lost 2 bases and 5 bases, there was a span of 9 bases. The CDR3 extends over 12 amino acids. CDR1 is GTSNPN, CDR2 SVGIG, per germline (reference sequence). This chain's CDR3 is CAWSSAQETQYF. The CDR3 DNA reads as TGTGCCTGGAGTTCTGCCCAGGAGACCCAGTACTTC. The variable domain in full, completed from reference TRBV30 and TRBJ2-5, reads SQTIHQWPATLVQPVGSPLSLECTVEGTSNPNLYWYRQAAGRGLQLLFYSVGIGQISSEVPQNLSASRPQDRQFILSSKKLLLSDSGFYLCAWSSAQETQYFGPGTRLLVL.

V is TRBV4-1 and J is TRBJ2-5; 9 bases fit TRBD2. J gave up 5 bases and V 0 bases, and 4 bases lay outside the gene matches. CDR3 length: 15 amino acids. In germline, CDR1 is MGHRA, CDR2 YSYEKL. CDR3: CASSQDGGRGETQYF. CDR3 sequence (DNA): TGCGCCAGCAGCCAAGACGGCGGGAGGGGGGAGACCCAGTACTTC.

The chain links TRBV28 to TRBJ1-2, with D uncertain. The germline gives CDR1 MDHEN, CDR2 SYDVKM. The CDR3 covers 15 residues. Trimming cost V 5 bases and J 5 bases, with 18 bases left between them. The CDR3 protein is CASSQDAAGSYGYTF. DNA for the CDR3: TGTGCCAGCAGTCAAGACGCCGCAGGCTCATATGGCTACACCTTC.